One T cell receptor beta chain is described in this entry. The data originate from a study of cytomegalovirus exposure and HLA in healthy donors. The overall study: Within an early data release were tens of millions of unique TCRs drawn from HLA-typed donors. Genotyping showed less than 85% of almost 400 donors falling in the Caucasian-associated ancestry cluster.

A multiplex PCR was run with 60 Vbeta primers and 13 Jbeta primers. The repertoire was sequenced with immunoSEQ multiplex PCR; TCRdb's copy has only in-frame clones and lacks some. The sample comprises some 150,000 clones, less than 10% of which are singletons, and 1.8% rests with the top ten. This CDR3 contains 14 residues. Germline V lookup: CDR1 SQVTM, CDR2 ANQGSEA. Germline trimming cut 7 bases from V and 5 bases from J; bases unmatched to any gene: 13. V and J are TRBV29-1 and TRBJ2-5; 7 bases are a match to TRBD2. What was sequenced was PBMCs. The source of this sequence is a man aged 50-60 years in good health and CMV-seronegative. CDR3 loop: CSAGGASGLETQYF. The CDR3 nucleotides read TGCAGCGCCGGAGGGGCTAGCGGATTGGAGACCCAGTACTTC.